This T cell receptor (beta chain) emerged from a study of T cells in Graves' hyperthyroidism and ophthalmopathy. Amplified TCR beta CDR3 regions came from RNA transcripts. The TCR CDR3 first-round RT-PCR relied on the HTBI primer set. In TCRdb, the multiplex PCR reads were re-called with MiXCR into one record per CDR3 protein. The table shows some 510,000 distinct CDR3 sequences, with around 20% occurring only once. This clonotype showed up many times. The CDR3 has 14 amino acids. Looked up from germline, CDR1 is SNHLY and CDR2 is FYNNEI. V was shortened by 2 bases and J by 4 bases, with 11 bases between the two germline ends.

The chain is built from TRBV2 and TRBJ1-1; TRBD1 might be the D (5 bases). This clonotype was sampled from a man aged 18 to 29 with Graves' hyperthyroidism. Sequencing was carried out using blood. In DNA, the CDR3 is TGTGCCAGCAGTGAAAAGGGGAGAGGCACTGAAGCTTTCTTT. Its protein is CASSEKGRGTEAFF.